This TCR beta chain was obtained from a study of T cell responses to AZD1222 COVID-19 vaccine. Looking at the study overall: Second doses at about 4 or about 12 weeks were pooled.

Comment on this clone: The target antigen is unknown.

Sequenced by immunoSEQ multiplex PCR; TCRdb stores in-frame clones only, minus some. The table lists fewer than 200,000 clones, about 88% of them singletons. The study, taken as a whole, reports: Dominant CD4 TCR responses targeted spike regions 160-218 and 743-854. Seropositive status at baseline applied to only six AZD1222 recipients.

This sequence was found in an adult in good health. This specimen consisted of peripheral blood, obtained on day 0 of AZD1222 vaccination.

CDR3 sequence: CARPLGQGSQPQHF. The CDR3 DNA is TGTGCCAGGCCATTGGGTCAGGGGAGTCAGCCCCAGCATTTT. V and J are TRBV7-3 and TRBJ1-5; D possibly corresponds to TRBD1 (6 bases). The CDR3 runs 14 residues. Trimming took off 9 bases at V and 6 bases at J, with 18 bases between the two ends. Germline-derived CDR1 and CDR2 are SGHTA and FQGTGA.